The 13 T cell receptor beta chains reported below all come from one sample, sequenced in a study of cytomegalovirus exposure and HLA in healthy donors. The data were produced by immunoSEQ multiplex PCR, yet TCRdb's version contains in-frame clones alone and is incomplete. The profile shows more than 85,000 clones, about 90% of them singletons. Sequencing was carried out using PBMCs. The receptors stem from a woman aged 18-29 years in good health and CMV-seronegative.

The chain joins TRBV30 to TRBJ1-5; TRBD1 might be the D (5 bases). The CDR3 has 18 residues. V lost 4 bases to trimming and J lost 3 bases, with 25 bases between them. Germline values: CDR1 GTSNPN, CDR2 SVGIG (reference sequence). The CDR3 reads CAWTPTGTDGLPNQPQHF. The CDR3 nucleotides are TGTGCCTGGACCCCTACCGGGACTGACGGCCTTCCCAATCAGCCCCAGCATTTT.

The genes are TRBV9 and TRBJ2-1; 10 bases are a match to TRBD2. Germline-derived CDR1 and CDR2 are SGDLS and YYNGEE. There are 14 residues in the CDR3. Trimming took 3 bases from V and 8 from J; bases not matched to a gene: 5. CDR3 nucleotides: TGTGCCAGCAGCGGCGGGACTAGCGTCGATGAGCAGTTCTTC. Amino acids: CASSGGTSVDEQFF.

The chain couples TRBV7-2 to TRBJ1-2; tentatively, D is TRBD1 (5 bases). The germline gives CDR1 SGHTA, CDR2 FQGNSA. The CDR3 totals 13 residues. Trimming left V 2 bases short and J 13 bases short, with 17 bases between. In nucleotides, the CDR3 is TGTGCCAGCAGCTTACGGGGAGGGGAGGGATGCACCTTC. Residues: CASSLRGGEGCTF.

In this sample, this clone turned up once. CDR3 bases: TGTGCCAGCAGTTACTCGGGACAAGGGGCTGGAAACACCATATATTTT. This gives the protein CASSYSGQGAGNTIYF. The chain has TRBV6-5 and TRBJ1-3, with D tentatively TRBD1 (6 bases). V dropped 0 bases and J dropped 2 bases, with 11 bases sitting between them. This CDR3 contains 16 residues. Germline lookup yields CDR1 MNHEY and CDR2 SVGAGI.

The chain is built from TRBV6-1 and TRBJ1-4; tentatively, D is TRBD1 (5 bases). Trimming took off 3 bases at V and 6 bases at J, with 14 bases between the two ends. CDR3 length: 15 residues. In germline, CDR1 is MNHNS, CDR2 SASEGT. As DNA, the CDR3 is TGTGCCAGCAGTGACCCAGGAGAAGGGGATGAAAAACTGTTTTTT. This translates into CASSDPGEGDEKLFF.

The chain has TRBV7-2 and TRBJ1-3; the match to TRBD1 covers 7 bases. Unmatched junction bases numbered 1, after V lost 4 bases and J lost 1 base. Germline values: CDR1 SGHTA, CDR2 FQGNSA. This CDR3 comprises 14 residues. The CDR3 here is CASSSTGSGNTIYF. CDR3 DNA sequence: TGTGCCAGCAGCTCGACAGGGTCTGGAAACACCATATATTTT.

This chain uses TRBV2 with TRBJ2-3; 10 nucleotides agree with TRBD2. Unmatched junction bases numbered 9, after V lost 7 bases and J lost 5 bases. The CDR3 covers 15 residues. Germline values: CDR1 SNHLY, CDR2 FYNNEI. The CDR3 DNA reads TGTGCCAGCAATAGGCTAGCGGGGGCGGGAGATACGCAGTATTTT. Its translation: CASNRLAGAGDTQYF.

CDR3 amino acids: CATCLGAGGQDTQYF. The CDR3 coding sequence is TGTGCCACCTGTTTGGGAGCGGGGGGGCAAGATACGCAGTATTTT. The chain is built from TRBV15 and TRBJ2-3, with 10 bases that match TRBD2. The V gene end was trimmed by 8 bases and the J gene end by 5 bases; junction bases not matched to a gene: 10. This CDR3 contains 15 residues. Germline-derived CDR1 and CDR2 are LNHNV and YYDKDF (reference sequence).

The V gene is TRBV7-9, the J gene TRBJ2-6, with D possibly matching TRBD2 (5 bases). V dropped 4 bases and J dropped 0 bases, with 7 bases sitting between them. Germline V gives CDR1 SEHNR, CDR2 FQNEAQ (reference sequence). There are 15 residues in the CDR3. CDR3 residues: CASSSAGSGANVLTF. CDR3 sequence (DNA): TGTGCCAGCAGCTCCGCGGGCTCTGGGGCCAACGTCCTGACTTTC.

The genes are TRBV30 and TRBJ1-3; tentative D call: TRBD1 (5 bases). The CDR3 contains 12 residues. V was pared by 6 bases and J by 0 bases, with 6 bases between. Germline values: CDR1 GTSNPN, CDR2 SVGIG (reference sequence). CDR3: CACQGSGNTIYF. CDR3 sequence (DNA): TGTGCCTGTCAGGGCTCTGGAAACACCATATATTTT. Filled out from reference TRBV30 and TRBJ1-3, the complete variable domain reads SQTIHQWPATLVQPVGSPLSLECTVEGTSNPNLYWYRQAAGRGLQLLFYSVGIGQISSEVPQNLSASRPQDRQFILSSKKLLLSDSGFYLCACQGSGNTIYFGEGSWLTVV.

The gene calls are TRBV29-1 and TRBJ2-5; a weak D match, TRBD2 (7 bases). The CDR3 is 14 amino acids. V gave up 4 bases and J gave up 2 bases, with 14 bases separating them. Germline V CDR1 and CDR2: SQVTM, ANQGSEA. CDR3 nucleotide sequence: TGCAGCGTTGTGTTGGCGGGGGCACAAGAGACCCAGTACTTC. It encodes CSVVLAGAQETQYF.

This clone was seen just once. The rearrangement joins TRBV25-1 to TRBJ2-7; TRBD1 is a possible D gene (5 bases). Germline V gene lookup returns CDR1 MGHDK and CDR2 SYGVNS. The V end was cut by 1 base, the J end by 6 bases, with 10 bases between. This CDR3 has 13 amino acids. Here the CDR3 DNA reads TGTGCCAGCAGTGAATTCCAGGGAACCGAGCAGTACTTC. Protein sequence: CASSEFQGTEQYF.

The chain uses TRBV27 and TRBJ2-2; 12 nucleotides line up with TRBD2. V dropped 2 bases and J dropped 9; count of bases not matched to a gene: 10. CDR1 is MNHEY and CDR2 is SMNVEV in the germline V gene (reference sequence). This CDR3 comprises 17 residues. The CDR3 loop is CASSLINLAGGPRELFF. Here the CDR3 DNA reads TGTGCCAGCAGTTTAATAAATCTAGCGGGAGGGCCCCGGGAGCTGTTTTTT.